The 14 T cell receptor beta chains reported below all come from one sample, sequenced in a study of cytomegalovirus exposure and HLA in healthy donors. Here immunoSEQ multiplex PCR was the method, and the copy in TCRdb shows in-frame clones only, minus some. The sample consists of approximately 160,000 clones, about four fifths of them appearing once. Sequencing used PBMCs. The receptors here all came from a man aged 25-45 years in good health and CMV-seropositive.

CDR3 in amino acids: CASSLSGPDTQYF. The DNA of the CDR3 is TGTGCCAGCAGCTTGTCAGGCCCAGATACGCAGTATTTT. V gene TRBV7-9 combines with J gene TRBJ2-3; no clear D gene. Trimming shortened V by 3 bases and J by 4 bases, and 8 bases separated the two germline ends. The germline V gene has CDR1 SEHNR and CDR2 FQNEAQ (reference sequence). The CDR3 is 13 residues long.

The J gene is TRBJ2-7, the V gene TRBV6-5, with 10 bases fitting TRBD2. Germline assignment: CDR1 MNHEY and CDR2 SVGAGI. CDR3 length equals 14 residues. The trim removed 4 bases at V and 4 bases at J, leaving 4 bases unmatched. Written as DNA, the CDR3 is TGTGCCAGCAGTTTCGGACTAGCGGATTACGAGCAGTACTTC. The encoded protein is CASSFGLADYEQYF.

The J gene is TRBJ2-2, the V gene TRBV27; possibly TRBD1 for D (7 bases). Germline lookup yields CDR1 MNHEY and CDR2 SMNVEV (reference sequence). V lost 3 bases to trimming and J lost 4 bases, with 12 bases between them. The CDR3 has 15 residues. The CDR3 DNA sequence: TGTGCCAGCAGTTTGGACAGGAGGGGCACCGGGGAGCTGTTTTTT. Translated, it gives CASSLDRRGTGELFF.

The gene calls are TRBV19 and TRBJ1-5; no definite D call. This CDR3 contains 13 residues. The V gene's germline CDR1 is LNHDA and CDR2 SQIVND (reference sequence). V lost 10 bases, J lost 0 bases, and 10 bases lay in between. The CDR3 protein is CATAVNSNQPQHF. The CDR3 region has the DNA TGTGCCACGGCGGTGAATAGCAATCAGCCCCAGCATTTT.

This chain joins TRBV4-2 and TRBJ2-2, with D uncertain. V lost 1 base and J 6 bases, leaving 9 bases between the germline ends. The CDR3 spans 14 residues. Germline V CDR1 and CDR2: LGHNA, YNFKEQ. CDR3 DNA sequence: TGTGCCAGCAGCCAAGTTGCGAGTGCCGGGGAGCTGTTTTTT. Protein product: CASSQVASAGELFF.

The V call is TRBV19, the J call TRBJ1-5; 7 bases agree with TRBD1. The CDR3 runs 13 residues. Germline V gene data show CDR1 as LNHDA and CDR2 as SQIVND (reference sequence). V dropped 7 bases and J dropped 3; count of bases not matched to a gene: 3. CDR3 bases: TGTGCCAGTAAAGGGACAGACAATCAGCCCCAGCATTTT. The encoded protein is CASKGTDNQPQHF.

Only one count was recorded for this clone. The chain couples TRBV28 to TRBJ1-4; D call uncertain. The germline V gene encodes CDR1 MDHEN and CDR2 SYDVKM. The CDR3 length is 15 residues. V lost 5 bases, J lost 3 bases, and 13 bases lay in between. CDR3 region: CASSTMGGANEKLFF. The CDR3 bases are TGTGCCAGCAGTACCATGGGAGGAGCTAATGAAAAACTGTTTTTT.

This chain uses TRBV27 with TRBJ2-1; 11 bases line up with TRBD2. The germline V gene encodes CDR1 MNHEY and CDR2 SMNVEV (reference sequence). The CDR3 sequence is 19 residues long. The V and J ends lost 5 bases and 7 bases, in that order; junction bases with no gene match: 19. In DNA, the CDR3 is TGTGCCAGCAGTCTTCGACTAGCGGGATCCGTAATTCGTTGGAATGAGCAGTTCTTC. The encoded protein is CASSLRLAGSVIRWNEQFF.

This chain connects TRBV7-8 to TRBJ2-1, with TRBD1 as a possible D gene (8 bases). Trimming took off 3 bases at V and 4 bases at J, with 16 bases between the two ends. Germline values: CDR1 SGHVS, CDR2 FQNEAQ. The CDR3 length is 16 residues. The CDR3 spells CASSFQGAGRYNEQFF. The CDR3 DNA follows: TGTGCCAGCAGCTTCCAGGGGGCCGGGAGGTACAATGAGCAGTTCTTC.

This sequence joins TRBV10-3 and TRBJ2-7; 8 nucleotides align to TRBD2. There are 15 residues in the CDR3. V dropped 2 bases and J dropped 2; count of bases not matched to a gene: 5. Germline loops: CDR1 ENHRY, CDR2 SYGVKD. DNA of the CDR3: TGTGCCATCAGTGAGACAGAAGCGGGGGCCTACGAGCAGTACTTC. Its protein product is CAISETEAGAYEQYF.

This clone came up a few times. The V call is TRBV5-4, the J call TRBJ1-1; weak D call: TRBD1 (5 bases). Germline loops: CDR1 SGHNT, CDR2 YYREEE (reference sequence). The V gene lost 3 bases and the J gene lost 4 bases, with 22 bases spanning the gap. The CDR3 spans 17 residues. As DNA, the CDR3 is TGTGCCAGCAGCTGGGGGGTTGCGGCTATTCGTGGCACTGAAGCTTTCTTT. Amino acid sequence: CASSWGVAAIRGTEAFF.

The chain links TRBV7-9 to TRBJ1-2; TRBD1 agrees at 7 bases. Germline CDR1 SEHNR, CDR2 FQNEAQ (reference sequence). J was trimmed by 7 bases and V by 1 base; bases with no gene match: 6. CDR3 length: 14 residues. CDR3 loop: CASSLVGQPFGYTF. The CDR3 DNA follows: TGTGCCAGCAGCTTAGTGGGACAGCCCTTTGGCTACACCTTC.

The chain uses TRBV7-9 and TRBJ2-1; D is perhaps TRBD2 (5 bases). The V gene lost 2 bases and the J gene lost 7 bases, with 9 bases spanning the gap. The V gene's germline CDR1 is SEHNR and CDR2 FQNEAQ (reference sequence). The CDR3 spans 13 residues. CDR3 sequence: CASSLSSRNEQFF. Written as DNA, the CDR3 is TGTGCCAGCAGCTTATCTAGCAGGAATGAGCAGTTCTTC. Combining the CDR3 with reference TRBV7-9 and TRBJ2-1 gives the whole variable domain DTGVSQNPRHKITKRGQNVTFRCDPISEHNRLYWYRQTLGQGPEFLTYFQNEAQLEKSRLLSDRFSAERPKGSFSTLEIQRTEQGDSAMYLCASSLSSRNEQFFGPGTRLTVL.

The chain combines TRBV11-2 with TRBJ2-2; 7 bases fit TRBD1. The V and J ends lost 4 bases and 6 bases, in that order; junction bases with no gene match: 11. The CDR3 sequence is 16 residues long. Germline V gives CDR1 SGHAT, CDR2 FQNNGV. The CDR3 region is CASSWYRGPQAGELFF. In DNA form, the CDR3 reads TGTGCCAGCAGCTGGTACAGGGGTCCTCAGGCCGGGGAGCTGTTTTTT. Full variable domain (remainder filled in from reference TRBV11-2 and TRBJ2-2): EAGVAQSPRYKIIEKRQSVAFWCNPISGHATLYWYQQILGQGPKLLIQFQNNGVVDDSQLPKDRFSAERLKGVDSTLKIQPAKLEDSAVYLCASSWYRGPQAGELFFGEGSRLTVL.